Below, 11 T cell receptor beta chains from the same sample are listed, as sequenced in a study of identical twins. TCRdb re-derived calls from the 5' RACE reads in MiXCR, one entry per CDR3 protein. The table includes more than 200,000 distinct CDR3 sequences, roughly 13% detected once. The source material was memory (CD45RO+) T cells sorted from blood. The receptors derive from a woman under 30 in good health.

The genes are TRBV20-1 and TRBJ2-3, with TRBD1 matching over 8 bases. Germline V gene lookup returns CDR1 DFQATT and CDR2 SNEGSKA (reference sequence). This CDR3 is 14 amino acids long. V shed 5 bases, J shed 3 bases, and the junction held 7 bases outside the gene matches. CDR3 DNA: TGCAGTGCTTCCGACAGGGGTCGGACAGATACGCAGTATTTT. It encodes CSASDRGRTDTQYF.

This clonotype has more than one count but fewer than ten. CDR3 DNA sequence: TGCAGTGCCAAACGAGCGGGAGCCCTCCAGGAGCAGTACTTC. It yields the protein CSAKRAGALQEQYF. V gene TRBV20-1 combines with J gene TRBJ2-7, with 8 bases fitting TRBD2. Trimming at V came to 6 bases and at J to 7 bases, leaving 14 bases not matched to a gene. Germline values: CDR1 DFQATT, CDR2 SNEGSKA (reference sequence). The CDR3 length is 14 residues.

This clonotype was picked up a small number of times. The chain couples TRBV2 to TRBJ2-1; D might be TRBD2 (7 bases). The CDR3 runs to 16 residues. Trimming stripped 6 bases from V and 4 bases from J, with 19 bases between. The germline gives CDR1 SNHLY, CDR2 FYNNEI. This CDR3 reads CASRRGGRLSYNEQFF. DNA of the CDR3: TGTGCCAGCAGGAGGGGGGGGAGGCTGTCGTACAATGAGCAGTTCTTC.

This clonotype was recorded at least ten times. V gene TRBV25-1 combines with J gene TRBJ2-1; 9 nucleotides align to TRBD2. Trimming removed 3 bases from V and 6 bases from J; junction bases left unmatched: 6. Germline V gene data show CDR1 as MGHDK and CDR2 as SYGVNS. This CDR3 has 15 amino acids. CDR3 residues: CASSDWAGGLNEQFF. The CDR3 region has the DNA TGTGCCAGCAGTGATTGGGCGGGGGGGCTCAATGAGCAGTTCTTC.

This clonotype was picked up a small number of times. V usage is TRBV15 and J usage is TRBJ2-1; D is perhaps TRBD2 (6 bases). V was cut by 2 bases and J by 10 bases, with 21 bases left in between. The V gene's germline CDR1 is LNHNV and CDR2 YYDKDF (reference sequence). The CDR3 is 16 residues long. The CDR3 DNA reads as TGTGCCACCAGCAGACTAAACGGGAGTGTAAGTAGAGAGCAGTTCTTC. Its translation is CATSRLNGSVSREQFF.

This clonotype was observed many times. The chain recombines TRBV5-1 with TRBJ2-3, with 14 positions matching TRBD2. Germline trimming cut 4 bases from V and 2 bases from J; bases unmatched to any gene: 6. This CDR3 has 17 amino acids. CDR1 is SGHRS and CDR2 is YFSETQ in the germline V gene. The DNA of the CDR3 is TGCGCCAGCAGCCCAAGGACTAGCGGGAGGCCCACAGATACGCAGTATTTT. It translates to CASSPRTSGRPTDTQYF.

The V gene is TRBV10-3, the J gene TRBJ2-2; perhaps TRBD1 as D (6 bases). Trimming removed 0 bases from V and 8 bases from J, with 10 bases in between. The CDR3 sequence is 14 residues long. Germline loops: CDR1 ENHRY, CDR2 SYGVKD. The CDR3 protein is CAISESGGPGELFF. Written as DNA, the CDR3 is TGTGCCATCAGTGAGTCAGGGGGTCCGGGGGAGCTGTTTTTT.

This chain joins TRBV10-3 and TRBJ2-7; D tentatively reads TRBD1 or TRBD2 (6 bases each). Germline CDR1 reads ENHRY; CDR2 reads SYGVKD. CDR3 length equals 13 residues. V gave up 7 bases and J gave up 6 bases, with 16 bases separating them. CDR3 bases: TGTGCCATCACCAGACAGGAGGAGGGCGAGCAGTACTTC. Amino acids: CAITRQEEGEQYF.

V usage is TRBV20-1 and J usage is TRBJ2-3; TRBD2 matches at 14 bases. CDR3 length: 16 amino acids. Germline values: CDR1 DFQATT, CDR2 SNEGSKA (reference sequence). Trimming cost V 3 bases and J 5 bases; bases outside gene matches: 7. CDR3 nucleotide sequence: TGCAGTGCTAGTTTCGGACTAGCGGGAGGAGGAGATACGCAGTATTTT. It encodes CSASFGLAGGGDTQYF.

This clonotype was seen a few times. This chain links TRBV4-3 with TRBJ1-1; the D is unclear. Per germline, CDR1 LGHNA and CDR2 YSLEER. Trimming removed 2 bases at V and 0 bases at J, with 16 bases between. The CDR3 length is 17 residues. In DNA form, the CDR3 reads TGCGCCAGCAGCCAAATCCGGACTTGGCAGGTGAACACTGAAGCTTTCTTT. It encodes CASSQIRTWQVNTEAFF.

The chain couples TRBV18 to TRBJ1-2, with D possibly TRBD1 on 5 matching bases. The germline CDR1 and CDR2 sequences are KGHSH and LQKENI. The V gene lost 2 bases and the J gene lost 1 base, with 8 bases spanning the gap. This CDR3 is 14 amino acids long. The CDR3 nucleotides read TGTGCCAGCTCACCATCAGGGTTTAACTATGGCTACACCTTC. This gives the protein CASSPSGFNYGYTF. The full variable domain, rest sourced from reference TRBV18 and TRBJ1-2, is NAGVMQNPRHLVRRRGQEARLRCSPMKGHSHVYWYRQLPEEGLKFMVYLQKENIIDESGMPKERFSAEFPKEGPSILRIQQVVRGDSAAYFCASSPSGFNYGYTFGSGTRLTVV.